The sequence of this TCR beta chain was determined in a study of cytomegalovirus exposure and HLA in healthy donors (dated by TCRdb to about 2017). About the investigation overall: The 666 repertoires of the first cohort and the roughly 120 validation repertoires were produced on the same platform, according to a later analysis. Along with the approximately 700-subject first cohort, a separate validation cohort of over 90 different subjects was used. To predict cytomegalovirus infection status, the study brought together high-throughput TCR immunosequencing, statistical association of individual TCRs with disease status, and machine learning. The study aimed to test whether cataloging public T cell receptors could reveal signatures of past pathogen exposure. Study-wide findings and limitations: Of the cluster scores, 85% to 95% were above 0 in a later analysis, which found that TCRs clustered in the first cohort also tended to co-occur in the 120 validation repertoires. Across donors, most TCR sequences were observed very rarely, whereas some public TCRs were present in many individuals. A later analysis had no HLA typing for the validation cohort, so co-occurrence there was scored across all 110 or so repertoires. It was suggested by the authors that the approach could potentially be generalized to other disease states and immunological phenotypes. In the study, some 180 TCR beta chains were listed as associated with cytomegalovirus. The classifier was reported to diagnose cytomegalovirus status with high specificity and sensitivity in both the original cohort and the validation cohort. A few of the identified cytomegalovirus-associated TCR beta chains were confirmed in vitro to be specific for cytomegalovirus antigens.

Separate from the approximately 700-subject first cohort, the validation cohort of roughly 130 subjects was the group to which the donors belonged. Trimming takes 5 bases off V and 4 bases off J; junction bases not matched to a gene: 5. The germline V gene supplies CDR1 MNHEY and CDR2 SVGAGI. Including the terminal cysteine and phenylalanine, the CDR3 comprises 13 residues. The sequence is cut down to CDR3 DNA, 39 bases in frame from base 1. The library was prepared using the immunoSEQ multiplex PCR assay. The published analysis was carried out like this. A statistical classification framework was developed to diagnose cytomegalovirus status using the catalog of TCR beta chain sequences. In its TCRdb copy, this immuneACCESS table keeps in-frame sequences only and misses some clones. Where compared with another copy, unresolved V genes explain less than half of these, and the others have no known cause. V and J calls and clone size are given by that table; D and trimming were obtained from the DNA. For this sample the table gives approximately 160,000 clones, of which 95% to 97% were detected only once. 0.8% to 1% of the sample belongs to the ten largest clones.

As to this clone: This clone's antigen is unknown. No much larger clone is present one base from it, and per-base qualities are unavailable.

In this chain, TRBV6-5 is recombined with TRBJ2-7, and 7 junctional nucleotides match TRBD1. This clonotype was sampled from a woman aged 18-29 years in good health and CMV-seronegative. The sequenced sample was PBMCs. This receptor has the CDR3 CASSLGQTYEQYF. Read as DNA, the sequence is TGTGCCAGCAGTCTGGGACAGACTTACGAGCAGTACTTC.